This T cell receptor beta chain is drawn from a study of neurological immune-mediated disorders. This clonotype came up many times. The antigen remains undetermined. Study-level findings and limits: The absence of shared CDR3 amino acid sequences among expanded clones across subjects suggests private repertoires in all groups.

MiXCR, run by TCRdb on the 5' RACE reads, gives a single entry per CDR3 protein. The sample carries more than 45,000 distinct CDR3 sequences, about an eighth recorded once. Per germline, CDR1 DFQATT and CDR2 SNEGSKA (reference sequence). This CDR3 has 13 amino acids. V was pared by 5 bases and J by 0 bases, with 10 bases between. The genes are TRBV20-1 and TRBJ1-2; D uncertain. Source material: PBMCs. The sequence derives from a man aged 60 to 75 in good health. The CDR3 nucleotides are TGCAGTGCTCGACATTTAGCTAACTATGGCTACACCTTC. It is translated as CSARHLANYGYTF.